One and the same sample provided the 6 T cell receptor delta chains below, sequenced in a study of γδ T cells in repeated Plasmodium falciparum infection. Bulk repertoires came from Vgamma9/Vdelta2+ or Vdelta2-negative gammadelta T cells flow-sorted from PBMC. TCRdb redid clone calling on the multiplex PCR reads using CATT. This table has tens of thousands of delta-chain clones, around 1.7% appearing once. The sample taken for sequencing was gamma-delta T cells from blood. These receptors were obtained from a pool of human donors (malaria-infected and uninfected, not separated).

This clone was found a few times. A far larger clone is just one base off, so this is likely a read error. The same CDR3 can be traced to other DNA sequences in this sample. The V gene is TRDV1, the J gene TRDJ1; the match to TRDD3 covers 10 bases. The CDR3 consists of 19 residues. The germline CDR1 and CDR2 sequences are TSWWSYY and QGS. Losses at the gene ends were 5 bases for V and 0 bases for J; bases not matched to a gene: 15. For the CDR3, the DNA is TGTGCTCTTGGGTCCCCGGGGGGATACGGTCCTCCGTACACCGATAAACTCATCTTT. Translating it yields CALGSPGGYGPPYTDKLIF.

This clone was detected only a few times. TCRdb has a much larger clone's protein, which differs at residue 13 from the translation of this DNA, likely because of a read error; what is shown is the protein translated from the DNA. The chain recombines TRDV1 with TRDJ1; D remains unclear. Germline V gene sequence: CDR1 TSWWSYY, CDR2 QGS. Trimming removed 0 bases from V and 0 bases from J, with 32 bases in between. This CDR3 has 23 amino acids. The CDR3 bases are TGTGCTCTTGGGGAACTATTCTCTAAGGATCGGATGGAGGATCCGCCTTACACCGATAAACTCATCTTT. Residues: CALGELFSKDRMEDPPYTDKLIF.

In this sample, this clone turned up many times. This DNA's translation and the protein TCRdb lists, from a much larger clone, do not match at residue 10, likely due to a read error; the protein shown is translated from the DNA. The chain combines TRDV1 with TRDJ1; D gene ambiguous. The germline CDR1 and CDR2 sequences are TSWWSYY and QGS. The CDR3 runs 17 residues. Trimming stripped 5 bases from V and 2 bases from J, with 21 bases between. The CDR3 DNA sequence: TGTGCTCTTGGGAAGGGGCCTCCCGCAGGTGGGACCGATAAACTCATCTTT. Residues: CALGKGPPAGGTDKLIF.

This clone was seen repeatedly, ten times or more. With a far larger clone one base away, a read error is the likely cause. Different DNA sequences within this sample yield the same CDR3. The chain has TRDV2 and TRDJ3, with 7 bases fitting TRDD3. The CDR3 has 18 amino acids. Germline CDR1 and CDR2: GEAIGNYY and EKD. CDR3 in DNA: TGTGCCTGTGACACCGGGGGATTTAGCTCCTGGGACACCCGACAGATGTTCTTC. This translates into CACDTGGFSSWDTRQMFF.

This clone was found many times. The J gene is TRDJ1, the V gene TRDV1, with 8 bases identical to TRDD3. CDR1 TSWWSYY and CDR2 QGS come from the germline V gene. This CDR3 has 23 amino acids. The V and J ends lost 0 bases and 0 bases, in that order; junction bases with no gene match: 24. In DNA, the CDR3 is TGTGCTCTTGGGGAACTAGGTCTTCTCTTCCGTCCTTACTGGGGGTCCTACACCGATAAACTCATCTTT. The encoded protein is CALGELGLLFRPYWGSYTDKLIF.

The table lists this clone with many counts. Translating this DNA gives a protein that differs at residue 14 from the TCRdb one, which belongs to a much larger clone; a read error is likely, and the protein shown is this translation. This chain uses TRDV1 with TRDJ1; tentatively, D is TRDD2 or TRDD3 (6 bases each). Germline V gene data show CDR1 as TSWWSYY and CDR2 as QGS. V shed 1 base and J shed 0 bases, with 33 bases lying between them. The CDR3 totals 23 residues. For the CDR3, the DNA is TGTGCTCTTGGGGAACGGTATCCTACAGGAGGGTGGGGGGTACCCCCCTACACCGATAAACTCATCTTT. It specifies CALGERYPTGGWGVPPYTDKLIF.